These 30 T cell receptor beta chains were all obtained from the same sample, sequenced in a study of blood T cell repertoires in COVID-19. Measured with immunoSEQ multiplex PCR; TCRdb has only the in-frame clones, and not every one. The repertoire holds under 200,000 clones, just over 85% seen once, with about 8.2% in the top ten. Sequenced: peripheral blood. The receptors were sampled from a man aged 55 to 70 with acute or convalescent COVID-19.

This chain connects TRBV11-2 to TRBJ2-4; D is uncertain. This CDR3 is 13 amino acids long. Germline loops: CDR1 SGHAT, CDR2 FQNNGV. Trimming removed 1 base from V and 4 bases from J, with 5 bases in between. CDR3 sequence: CASSLGGKNIQYF. The CDR3 nucleotides read TGTGCCAGCAGCTTAGGCGGTAAAAACATTCAGTACTTC.

This sequence joins TRBV5-1 and TRBJ2-3, with D perhaps TRBD2 (6 bases). The ends were cut back, 4 bases at V and 1 base at J, with 13 bases in the middle. Germline CDR1 is SGHRS and CDR2 is YFSETQ. This CDR3 has 15 residues. The CDR3, as DNA: TGCGCCAGCAGCCCGGGAGCGTGGGGCACAGATACGCAGTATTTT. Translating it yields CASSPGAWGTDTQYF.

The chain carries TRBV20-1 and TRBJ1-2; no clear D gene. The CDR3 has 11 residues. Trimming removed 3 bases at V and 3 bases at J, with 5 bases between. From germline, CDR1 is DFQATT and CDR2 SNEGSKA (reference sequence). The CDR3 spells CSASTDYGYTF. CDR3 DNA sequence: TGCAGTGCTAGCACAGACTATGGCTACACCTTC.

The J gene is TRBJ2-2, the V gene TRBV6-5; D is unresolved. Germline assignment: CDR1 MNHEY and CDR2 SVGAGI. V was pared by 4 bases and J by 7 bases, with 13 bases between. This CDR3 contains 14 residues. CDR3 loop: CASSWVRGSGELFF. CDR3 nucleotide sequence: TGTGCCAGCAGTTGGGTCCGAGGCAGCGGGGAGCTGTTTTTT.

This chain joins TRBV7-3 and TRBJ2-3; perhaps TRBD2 as D (6 bases). Germline CDR1 reads SGHTA; CDR2 reads FQGTGA. This CDR3 is built from 14 residues. Deletions cut 4 bases from V and 0 bases from J, with 8 bases between. The CDR3 nucleotides read TGTGCCAGCAGCTACGGGACTAGCACAGATACGCAGTATTTT. Protein: CASSYGTSTDTQYF.

The chain couples TRBV19 to TRBJ2-7, with D perhaps TRBD2 (5 bases). Trimming left V 4 bases short and J 3 bases short, with 13 bases between. CDR1 and CDR2 from the germline V gene are LNHDA and SQIVND (reference sequence). This CDR3 comprises 14 residues. In DNA form, the CDR3 reads TGTGCCAGTAGTACCGGGAATGGGGTCTACGAGCAGTACTTC. Translation: CASSTGNGVYEQYF.

In its sample, this clone was seen a few times. The chain carries TRBV5-4 and TRBJ1-1; no definite D call. V was cut by 6 bases and J by 1 base, with 13 bases left in between. Germline V gene data show CDR1 as SGHNT and CDR2 as YYREEE (reference sequence). The CDR3 totals 14 residues. The CDR3 region is CASNLGRGNTEAFF. As DNA, the CDR3 is TGTGCCAGCAACCTTGGACGGGGGAACACTGAAGCTTTCTTT.

The chain links TRBV18 to TRBJ1-6, with 7 bases identical to TRBD1. V was pared by 6 bases and J by 4 bases, with 6 bases of the junction left unmatched. This CDR3 is 15 amino acids long. Germline values: CDR1 KGHSH, CDR2 LQKENI. CDR3 region: CASSTTGHYNSPLHF. CDR3 nucleotide sequence: TGTGCCAGCTCTACGACAGGGCATTATAATTCACCCCTCCACTTT.

The genes are TRBV7-3 and TRBJ2-7; TRBD1 matches 12 bases. The CDR3 is made up of 16 amino acids. After removal of 0 bases from V and 2 bases from J, the junction contained 2 bases not matched to a gene. CDR1 is SGHTA, CDR2 FQGTGA, per germline. CDR3 sequence: CASSLTGTGGAYEQYF. DNA of the CDR3: TGTGCCAGCAGCTTAACGGGGACAGGGGGCGCCTACGAGCAGTACTTC.

The chain links TRBV4-1 to TRBJ1-2, with 10 positions matching TRBD1. Germline V CDR1 and CDR2: MGHRA, YSYEKL. V was pared by 2 bases and J by 5 bases, with 5 bases of the junction left unmatched. The CDR3 contains 15 residues. The chain's CDR3 is CASSQPRDRGYGYTF. CDR3 bases: TGCGCCAGCAGCCAACCCCGGGACAGGGGTTATGGCTACACCTTC.

The chain recombines TRBV4-1 with TRBJ2-3, with 9 bases that match TRBD2. Trimming removed 3 bases from V and 8 bases from J; junction bases left unmatched: 9. This CDR3 comprises 15 residues. From germline, CDR1 is MGHRA and CDR2 YSYEKL. This CDR3 is CASSQTGLAWSTQYF. The CDR3 DNA follows: TGCGCCAGCAGCCAGACCGGACTAGCGTGGAGTACGCAGTATTTT.

This sequence joins TRBV9 and TRBJ1-4, with D maybe TRBD1 (6 bases). V was clipped by 4 bases and J by 6 bases, with 16 bases between them. CDR3 size: 15 residues. Germline CDR1 is SGDLS and CDR2 is YYNGEE. In DNA, the CDR3 is TGTGCCAGCAGCCCCCACGCAGGGGCCGATGAAAAACTGTTTTTT. Its translation is CASSPHAGADEKLFF.

This chain uses TRBV5-4 with TRBJ2-2; TRBD2 agrees at 11 bases. V shed 4 bases, J shed 4 bases, and the junction held 3 bases outside the gene matches. This CDR3 has 15 residues. Germline loops: CDR1 SGHNT, CDR2 YYREEE (reference sequence). CDR3 nucleotides: TGTGCCAGCAGCATAGGACTAGCGGGCACCGGGGAGCTGTTTTTT. This translates into CASSIGLAGTGELFF.

V is TRBV7-9 and J is TRBJ1-2, with 7 positions matching TRBD1. The CDR3 has 16 residues. Trimming removed 4 bases from V and 1 base from J; junction bases left unmatched: 9. Germline V gene data show CDR1 as SEHNR and CDR2 as FQNEAQ (reference sequence). Here the CDR3 DNA reads TGTGCCAGCAGCTCATGGGACAGCACCTTTAACTATGGCTACACCTTC. Protein product: CASSSWDSTFNYGYTF.

This chain's CDR3 is CASSLGTSASYEQYF. The DNA for the CDR3 is TGCGCCAGCAGCTTGGGGACTAGCGCCTCCTACGAGCAGTACTTC. V is TRBV5-1 and J is TRBJ2-7; 9 positions agree with TRBD2. The ends lost 0 bases at V and 0 bases at J; junction bases unmatched: 1. CDR1 and CDR2 (germline): SGHRS, YFSETQ. The CDR3 is 15 amino acids.

The rearrangement joins TRBV30 to TRBJ1-1; 8 bases align to TRBD1. After removal of 2 bases from V and 0 bases from J, the junction contained 5 bases not matched to a gene. CDR1 and CDR2 (germline): GTSNPN, SVGIG (reference sequence). This CDR3 spans 15 amino acids. The CDR3: CAWSLGQGMNTEAFF. The CDR3 DNA reads TGTGCCTGGAGTCTCGGACAGGGAATGAACACTGAAGCTTTCTTT.

J is TRBJ1-4 and V is TRBV5-1, with D possibly TRBD1 on 6 matching bases. The CDR3 is 14 residues long. Trimming left V 1 base short and J 7 bases short, with 11 bases between. The germline V gene has CDR1 SGHRS and CDR2 YFSETQ. The CDR3 sequence: CASSLMGQGEKLFF. The DNA of the CDR3 is TGCGCCAGCAGCTTGATGGGACAAGGTGAAAAACTGTTTTTT. The variable domain in full, completed from reference TRBV5-1 and TRBJ1-4, reads KAGVTQTPRYLIKTRGQQVTLSCSPISGHRSVSWYQQTPGQGLQFLFEYFSETQRNKGNFPGRFSGRQFSNSRSEMNVSTLELGDSALYLCASSLMGQGEKLFFGSGTQLSVL.

J is TRBJ2-2 and V is TRBV11-1; 8 nucleotides line up with TRBD2. The germline gives CDR1 SGHAT, CDR2 FQDESV (reference sequence). The CDR3 is made up of 15 amino acids. J was trimmed by 5 bases and V by 5 bases; bases with no gene match: 7. The CDR3 sequence is CASSHGLARTGELFF. CDR3 coding DNA: TGTGCCAGCAGCCATGGACTAGCCCGAACCGGGGAGCTGTTTTTT.

The J gene is TRBJ2-7, the V gene TRBV30, with 8 bases matching TRBD2. Unmatched junction bases numbered 5, after V lost 7 bases and J lost 0 bases. The germline V gene encodes CDR1 GTSNPN and CDR2 SVGIG (reference sequence). The CDR3 sequence is 13 residues long. The CDR3 protein is CASGRDYSYEQYF. The CDR3 nucleotides are TGTGCCTCCGGGAGGGACTACTCCTACGAGCAGTACTTC.

The chain has TRBV7-3 and TRBJ2-5, with D hard to call. The germline V gene has CDR1 SGHTA and CDR2 FQGTGA. CDR3 length: 13 residues. Trimming removed 0 bases from V and 5 bases from J, with 7 bases in between. The CDR3 DNA sequence: TGTGCCAGCAGCTTAACTCCCCGGGAGACCCAGTACTTC. Its translation: CASSLTPRETQYF.

V usage is TRBV5-1 and J usage is TRBJ2-3, with 15 bases fitting TRBD2. CDR3 size: 15 residues. The junction had 2 bases not matched to a gene; V was cut back by 4 bases and J by 5 bases. Germline CDR1 reads SGHRS; CDR2 reads YFSETQ. CDR3 region: CASSPGLAGGDTQYF. CDR3 nucleotide sequence: TGCGCCAGCAGCCCGGGACTAGCGGGAGGAGATACGCAGTATTTT.

As concerns this clone: Germline is not matched at one junction end, which may reflect a read error. The chain's CDR3 is CASSSPRGSSFEQYF. For the CDR3, the DNA is TGTGCCAGCAGCTCCCCCCGCGGGAGCTCCTTCGAGCAGTACTTC. The genes are TRBV11-2 and TRBJ2-7; 7 nucleotides line up with TRBD2. The CDR3 has 15 residues. Germline values: CDR1 SGHAT, CDR2 FQNNGV.

This clone was counted a few times. The V and J genes are TRBV7-2 and TRBJ1-1, with a weak D call TRBD1 (6 bases). The CDR3 runs 14 residues. Germline assignment: CDR1 SGHTA and CDR2 FQGNSA. Trimming cost V 6 bases and J 6 bases, with 17 bases left between them. CDR3 nucleotide sequence: TGTGCCAGCAGGCAGGGACATCAGGCCTCTGAAGCTTTCTTT. It is translated as CASRQGHQASEAFF.

This clone was counted once. The J gene is TRBJ2-1, the V gene TRBV2; maybe TRBD2 (6 bases). Germline V gene sequence: CDR1 SNHLY, CDR2 FYNNEI. V was clipped by 6 bases and J by 5 bases, with 11 bases between them. The CDR3 is 13 amino acids. CDR3 in amino acids: CASREGNHNEQFF. The DNA of the CDR3 is TGTGCCAGCAGGGAGGGAAACCACAATGAGCAGTTCTTC.

J is TRBJ2-7 and V is TRBV5-1, with TRBD2 identical over 11 bases. V gave up 4 bases and J gave up 3 bases; unmatched junction bases: 12. Germline CDR1 and CDR2: SGHRS and YFSETQ. This CDR3 contains 17 residues. As DNA, the CDR3 is TGCGCCAGCAGCCCGCGACCTACTAGCGGGAGTAACTACGAGCAGTACTTC. Translated, it gives CASSPRPTSGSNYEQYF.

This clone is a singleton in its sample. This chain connects TRBV28 to TRBJ1-4; possible D gene TRBD1, 5 bases. Germline CDR1 MDHEN, CDR2 SYDVKM. V shed 4 bases and J shed 3 bases, with 12 bases lying between them. The CDR3 extends over 15 amino acids. CDR3 nucleotides: TGTGCCAGCAGTTCAACGGACACACCTAATGAAAAACTGTTTTTT. It encodes CASSSTDTPNEKLFF.

The V and J genes are TRBV5-1 and TRBJ2-7, with D possibly matching TRBD2 (5 bases). The length of the CDR3 is 14 residues. Germline loops: CDR1 SGHRS, CDR2 YFSETQ. V lost 4 bases to trimming and J lost 0 bases, with 11 bases between them. In DNA form, the CDR3 reads TGCGCCAGCAGCCCCCGGGGAGACTCCTACGAGCAGTACTTC. Translated, it gives CASSPRGDSYEQYF.

V gene TRBV3-1 (or the pseudogene TRBV3-2) combines with J gene TRBJ2-5, with 8 bases that match TRBD1. The CDR3 runs to 13 residues. V shed 7 bases, J shed 1 base, and the junction held 2 bases outside the gene matches. Looked up from germline, CDR1 is LGHDT and CDR2 is YNNKEL (reference sequence). In DNA form, the CDR3 reads TGTGCCAGCACCGACAGGGGCCAAGAGACCCAGTACTTC. It codes for CASTDRGQETQYF.

The sample holds one count of this clone. The chain recombines TRBV18 with TRBJ2-7, with 13 bases that match TRBD2. The CDR3 length is 17 residues. V shed 3 bases, J shed 7 bases, and the junction held 12 bases outside the gene matches. CDR1 is KGHSH, CDR2 LQKENI, per germline. CDR3 protein: CASSPQTGLAGAGEQYF. The CDR3 bases are TGTGCCAGCTCACCCCAAACAGGACTAGCGGGAGCCGGGGAGCAGTACTTC.

The chain recombines TRBV18 with TRBJ2-2, with 8 bases that match TRBD1. Germline V gene sequence: CDR1 KGHSH, CDR2 LQKENI. This CDR3 spans 16 amino acids. V lost 6 bases to trimming and J lost 0 bases; unmatched junction nucleotides: 6. The CDR3 DNA is TGTGCCAGCTCTATCCAGGGGGCTTCGAACACCGGGGAGCTGTTTTTT. Protein: CASSIQGASNTGELFF.